This T cell receptor beta chain was recovered during a study of T-cell memory formation after mild COVID-19. Study-wide points: Day 15 to 85 contracting clones showed balanced CD4/CD8; later expanders leaned CD4+. Researchers could not confirm that second-wave clones peaking on day 37 targeted SARS-CoV-2.

Via MiXCR, TCRdb re-called the 5' RACE reads, giving one row per CDR3 protein. The table has under 250,000 distinct CDR3 sequences, 15% seen once; the top ten hold less than 2.5%. On this clonotype itself: Its target is not known.

The specimen was PBMCs or a T cell subset sorted from them (not recorded which). This clonotype originated in an adult woman who had mild COVID-19 (a few samples of this study predate the infection). Cell type and time point are not known.

The CDR3 nucleotides are TGCGCCAGCAGCTTGGGGGCCGGAAGCGTGGCCAGCTCCTACGAGCAGTACTTC. This sequence encodes CASSLGAGSVASSYEQYF. The rearrangement links TRBV5-1 to TRBJ2-7; D unclear. V was cut by 0 bases and J by 0 bases, with 19 bases left in between. The length of the CDR3 is 18 residues. The germline CDR1 and CDR2 sequences are SGHRS and YFSETQ.